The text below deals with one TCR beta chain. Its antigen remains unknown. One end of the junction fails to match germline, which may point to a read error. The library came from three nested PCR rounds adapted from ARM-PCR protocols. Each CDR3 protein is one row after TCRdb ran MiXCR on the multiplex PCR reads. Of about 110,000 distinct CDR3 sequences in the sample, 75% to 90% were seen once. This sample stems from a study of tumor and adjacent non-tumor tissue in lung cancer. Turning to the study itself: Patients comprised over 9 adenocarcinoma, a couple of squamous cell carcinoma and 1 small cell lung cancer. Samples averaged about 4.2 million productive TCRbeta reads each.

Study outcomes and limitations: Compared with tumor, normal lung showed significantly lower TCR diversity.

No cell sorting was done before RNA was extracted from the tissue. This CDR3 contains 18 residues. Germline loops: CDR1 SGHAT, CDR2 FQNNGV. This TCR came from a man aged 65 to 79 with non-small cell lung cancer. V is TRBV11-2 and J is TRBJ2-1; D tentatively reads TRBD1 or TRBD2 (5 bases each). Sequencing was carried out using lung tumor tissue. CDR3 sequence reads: CASSLHVRGWASCNERFF. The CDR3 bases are TGTGCCAGCAGCTTACATGTACGGGGCTGGGCCTCCTGCAATGAGCGGTTCTTC. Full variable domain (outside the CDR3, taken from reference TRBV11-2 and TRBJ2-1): EAGVAQSPRYKIIEKRQSVAFWCNPISGHATLYWYQQILGQGPKLLIQFQNNGVVDDSQLPKDRFSAERLKGVDSTLKIQPAKLEDSAVYLCASSLHVRGWASCNERFFGPGTRLTVL.